Below, 15 T cell receptor beta chains from the same sample are listed, as sequenced in a study of pediatric ulcerative colitis. Sequenced by immunoSEQ multiplex PCR; TCRdb stores in-frame clones only, minus some. The table lists 25,000 to 35,000 clones, around 80% of them singletons. The sample was blood. The receptors here all came from a boy between 10 and 17 years old with severe ulcerative colitis.

The rearrangement links TRBV6-1 to TRBJ1-1; no clear D gene. The CDR3 consists of 12 residues. Trimming took 8 bases from V and 3 from J, leaving 10 bases between them. CDR1 is MNHNS and CDR2 is SASEGT in the germline V gene. The DNA for the CDR3 is TGTGCCAGCTGGGCGCGGGACACTGAAGCTTTCTTT. Translated: CASWARDTEAFF.

The rearrangement links TRBV4-3 to TRBJ2-1, with 8 bases fitting TRBD2. Unmatched junction bases numbered 10, after V lost 0 bases and J lost 6 bases. The CDR3 runs 17 residues. Germline V gene lookup returns CDR1 LGHNA and CDR2 YSLEER. CDR3 nucleotide sequence: TGCGCCAGCAGCCAAGATTGGTCGGTGGCGGGGGGCAATGAGCAGTTCTTC. Translating it yields CASSQDWSVAGGNEQFF.

The chain couples TRBV14 to TRBJ2-1; the D is unclear. V was pared by 5 bases and J by 8 bases, with 13 bases between. This CDR3 is built from 13 residues. Germline CDR1 and CDR2: SGHDN and FVKESK. The CDR3 is CASSKGGFDEQFF. Written as DNA, the CDR3 is TGTGCCAGCAGCAAAGGCGGATTCGATGAGCAGTTCTTC.

This chain uses TRBV7-2 with TRBJ1-2, with D uncertain. V lost 5 bases and J lost 2, with 6 bases in between. This CDR3 is built from 12 residues. The germline CDR1 and CDR2 sequences are SGHTA and FQGNSA. The CDR3 spells CASSMTNYGYTF. Here the CDR3 DNA reads TGTGCCAGCAGCATGACGAACTATGGCTACACCTTC.

This clone was counted only a few times. The sample carries other DNA sequences with the same CDR3. The rearrangement joins TRBV19 to TRBJ2-7, with 7 positions matching TRBD1. The trim removed 5 bases at V and 2 bases at J, leaving 9 bases unmatched. The CDR3 is 15 residues long. CDR1 and CDR2 (germline): LNHDA, SQIVND (reference sequence). CDR3 DNA sequence: TGTGCCAGTAGTCCGGCGACAGGGATCCCCTACGAGCAGTACTTC. Residues: CASSPATGIPYEQYF.

This clone was detected a few times. V usage is TRBV30 and J usage is TRBJ1-1; a weak D match, TRBD1 (5 bases). The CDR3 totals 11 residues. The germline V gene encodes CDR1 GTSNPN and CDR2 SVGIG (reference sequence). Trimming removed 0 bases from V and 11 bases from J, with 10 bases in between. The CDR3 is CAWSVTGVAFF. CDR3 DNA: TGTGCCTGGAGTGTAACGGGGGTCGCTTTCTTT.

CDR3 sequence (DNA): TGTGCCAGCAGTGAATCAGTAGGCGAGCAGTACTTC. Translated, it gives CASSESVGEQYF. The chain uses TRBV6-1 and TRBJ2-7; D is unclear. The CDR3 loop spans 12 amino acids. The ends were cut back, 2 bases at V and 6 bases at J, with 8 bases in the middle. Germline CDR1 and CDR2: MNHNS and SASEGT.

The rearrangement uses TRBV9 and TRBJ1-5; D might be TRBD1 (5 bases). The length of the CDR3 is 15 residues. The germline V gene encodes CDR1 SGDLS and CDR2 YYNGEE. V lost 0 bases and J lost 2, with 9 bases in between. In DNA, the CDR3 is TGTGCCAGCAGCGTAGGAGGGGCGCGCAATCAGCCCCAGCATTTT. This gives the protein CASSVGGARNQPQHF.

The chain joins TRBV7-3 to TRBJ2-3; 10 bases agree with TRBD2. This CDR3 is built from 15 residues. Germline values: CDR1 SGHTA, CDR2 FQGTGA. The junction had 7 bases not matched to a gene; V was cut back by 5 bases and J by 5 bases. The CDR3 DNA is TGTGCCAGCAGCATCAGCGGGGGGGCCAAAGATACGCAGTATTTT. Protein: CASSISGGAKDTQYF.

The chain carries TRBV6-1 and TRBJ1-2; the D is unclear. V lost 7 bases and J lost 2, with 8 bases in between. Germline V gene sequence: CDR1 MNHNS, CDR2 SASEGT. This CDR3 has 12 residues. Here the CDR3 DNA reads TGTGCCAGCATGGCCGAAAACTATGGCTACACCTTC. Translation: CASMAENYGYTF.

This clone was found once. The J gene is TRBJ1-2, the V gene TRBV27, with no clear D. V was trimmed by 5 bases and J by 5 bases, leaving 12 bases between them. The CDR3 loop spans 13 amino acids. CDR1 and CDR2 (germline): MNHEY, SMNVEV (reference sequence). The DNA for the CDR3 is TGTGCCAGCAGTCCCCCGGACCAATATGGCTACACCTTC. Protein product: CASSPPDQYGYTF.

The CDR3 DNA follows: TGCGCCAGCAGTGAGAGGGGGAGATCCTACTACGAGCAGTACTTC. Amino acids: CASSERGRSYYEQYF. The chain has TRBV10-1 and TRBJ2-7; D perhaps matches TRBD1 (6 bases). Trimming took off 2 bases at V and 3 bases at J, with 14 bases between the two ends. This CDR3 spans 15 amino acids. Germline CDR1 and CDR2: WNHNN and SYGVQD (reference sequence).

This chain links TRBV27 with TRBJ1-1; D is uncertain. Deletions cut 1 base from V and 8 bases from J, with 14 bases between. This CDR3 contains 14 residues. CDR1 and CDR2 from the germline V gene are MNHEY and SMNVEV (reference sequence). Here the CDR3 reads CASSLLGRNREAFF. In DNA form, the CDR3 reads TGTGCCAGCAGTTTATTAGGGAGGAACAGAGAAGCTTTCTTT.

The sample holds a few counts of this clone. V usage is TRBV2 and J usage is TRBJ1-2, with 7 bases that match TRBD1. Germline CDR1 and CDR2: SNHLY and FYNNEI. This CDR3 is 12 amino acids long. The ends lost 10 bases at V and 4 bases at J; junction bases unmatched: 6. This chain's CDR3 is CATSTGSYGYTF. As DNA, the CDR3 is TGTGCCACCTCGACAGGGAGCTATGGCTACACCTTC.

As DNA, the CDR3 is TGTGCCAGCAGTCGATCTCGATTCTATGGCTACACCTTC. Translated, it gives CASSRSRFYGYTF. V usage is TRBV6-5 and J usage is TRBJ1-2; D is undetermined. CDR1 is MNHEY and CDR2 is SVGAGI in the germline V gene. V gave up 5 bases and J gave up 4 bases, with 11 bases separating them. The CDR3 sequence is 13 residues long.